This T cell receptor (beta chain) comes out of a study of blood T cell repertoires in COVID-19. Study background: The United States, Italy and Spain were the sources of the acute and convalescent COVID-19 samples.

Trimming shortened V by 10 bases and J by 1 base, and 10 bases separated the two germline ends. Germline V lookup: CDR1 ENHRY, CDR2 SYGVKD. The length of the CDR3 is 12 residues. In the source study's methods: Estimation of nucleated cell counts relied on the amplification of reference gene primers. TCRdb's table, derived via immunoSEQ multiplex PCR, lists solely in-frame clones and lacks some. The V and J calls and clone size are taken from that table; D and trimming were inferred from the DNA. The sample yields 85,000 to 95,000 clones, approximately 91% seen once. A Seattle source enrolled patients during active infection and followed them longitudinally.

Sequenced material: peripheral blood. The sequence derives from a man between 60 and 70 years old with COVID-19, enrolled during active disease. The chain links TRBV10-3 to TRBJ1-1, with D possibly being TRBD1 (5 bases). The CDR3 DNA reads TGTGCCACCGAAACAGGGAACACTGAAGCTTTCTTT. Protein product: CATETGNTEAFF.